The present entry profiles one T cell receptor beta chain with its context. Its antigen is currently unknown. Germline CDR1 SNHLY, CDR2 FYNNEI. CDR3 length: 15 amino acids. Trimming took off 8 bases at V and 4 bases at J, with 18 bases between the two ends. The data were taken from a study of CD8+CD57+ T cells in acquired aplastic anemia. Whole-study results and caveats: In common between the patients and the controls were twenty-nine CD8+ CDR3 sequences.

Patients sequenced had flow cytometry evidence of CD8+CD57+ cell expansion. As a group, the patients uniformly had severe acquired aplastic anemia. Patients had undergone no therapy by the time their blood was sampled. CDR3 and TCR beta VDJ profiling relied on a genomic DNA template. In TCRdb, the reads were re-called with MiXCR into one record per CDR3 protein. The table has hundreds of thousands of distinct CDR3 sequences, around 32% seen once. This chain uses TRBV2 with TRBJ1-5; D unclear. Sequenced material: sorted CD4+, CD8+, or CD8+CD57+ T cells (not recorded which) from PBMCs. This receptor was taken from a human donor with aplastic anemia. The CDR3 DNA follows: TGTGCCAGCTCACGCACGGACGGGCTGAATCAGCCCCAGCATTTT. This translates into CASSRTDGLNQPQHF.